This T cell receptor beta chain was sequenced for a study of blood T cells in healthy people across ages. With a J-beta primer mix and a sample-barcoded 5' primer, a second PCR ran about 7 to 12 cycles. Via MiXCR, TCRdb re-called the 5' RACE reads, giving one row per CDR3 protein. The sample records approximately 700,000 distinct CDR3 sequences, about 32% being singletons. This clonotype appeared many times. From germline, CDR1 is SQVTM and CDR2 ANQGSEA. V was cut by 0 bases and J by 7 bases, with 22 bases left in between. The CDR3 has 17 amino acids. The source is a woman of 80 years or more in good health. The J gene is TRBJ2-1, the V gene TRBV29-1; a possible D gene is TRBD2 (6 bases). The specimen was blood. CDR3 coding DNA: TGCAGCGTTGAAGATAGCGGCAGGCCGGATTGGGTGAATGAGCAGTTCTTC. This gives the protein CSVEDSGRPDWVNEQFF.